This T cell receptor (beta chain) is drawn from a study of vaccination and CD4 T cells after COVID-19. Study in general: Convalescent study patients returned SARS-CoV-2 positive nasal swab PCR results, with roughly nine mild cases and one severe.

The Oncomine TCR Beta short-read assay generated sequence data from the DNA of cultured CD4+ T cells. One entry per CDR3 protein results from TCRdb running MiXCR on the PCR reads. The profile shows about 16,000 distinct CDR3 sequences, more than 45% of them singletons. This clonotype showed up just once. Its antigen is not known. The treatment: approximately 9-day PBMC culture with coronavirus spike peptide pools or control peptides (ViraFEST assay). Antigen-specific T cell expansion with peptide pools preceded TCR sequencing in the ViraFEST approach. The CDR3 consists of 15 residues. The germline V and J ends were trimmed by 7 bases and 1 base, with 14 bases remaining between them.

The sample in question was CD4+ T cells from blood, cultured in vitro, obtained before SARS-CoV-2 vaccination. The origin of this receptor is a human donor who had recovered from COVID-19. V usage is TRBV12-3 or TRBV12-4 and J usage is TRBJ1-5; D is perhaps TRBD1 (6 bases). The CDR3 loop is CASNPGTQSNQPQHF. For the CDR3, the DNA is TGTGCCAGCAACCCCGGGACACAGAGCAATCAGCCCCAGCATTTT.